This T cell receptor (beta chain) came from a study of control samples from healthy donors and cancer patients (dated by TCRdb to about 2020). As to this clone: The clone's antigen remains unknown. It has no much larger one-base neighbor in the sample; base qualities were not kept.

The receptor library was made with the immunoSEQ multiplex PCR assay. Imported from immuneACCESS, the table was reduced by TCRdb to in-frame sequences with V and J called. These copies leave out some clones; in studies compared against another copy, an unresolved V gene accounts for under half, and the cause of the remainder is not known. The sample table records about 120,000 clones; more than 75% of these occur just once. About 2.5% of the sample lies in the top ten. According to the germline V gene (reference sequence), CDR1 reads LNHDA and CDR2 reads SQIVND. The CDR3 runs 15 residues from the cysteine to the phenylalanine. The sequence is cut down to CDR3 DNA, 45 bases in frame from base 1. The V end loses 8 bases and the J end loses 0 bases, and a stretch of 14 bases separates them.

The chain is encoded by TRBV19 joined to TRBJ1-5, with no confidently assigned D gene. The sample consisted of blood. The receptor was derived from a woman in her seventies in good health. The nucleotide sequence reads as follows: TGTGCCAGTTCAGAGACAAGCTATAGCAATCAGCCCCAGCATTTT. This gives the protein CASSETSYSNQPQHF.